The T cell receptor (beta chain) under discussion was sequenced for a study of blood T cell repertoires in COVID-19. The wider study: Sources were T cells, B-cell-depleted T cells, or PBMCs; the material itself was cDNA or gDNA.

Assay used: immunoSEQ multiplex PCR; TCRdb lists only in-frame clones, some missing. The data contain about 420,000 clones, 85% to 90% of them singletons. Germline lookup yields CDR1 KGHSH and CDR2 LQKENI. V gave up 8 bases and J gave up 6 bases; unmatched junction bases: 9. This CDR3 spans 13 amino acids. This chain uses TRBV18 with TRBJ1-2; TRBD1 agrees at 7 bases. This sequence originates from a man between 18 and 35 years old with COVID-19, enrolled during active disease. Sequencing was performed on peripheral blood. The chain's CDR3 is CASLHDRDDGYTF. As DNA, the CDR3 is TGTGCCAGCCTCCACGACAGGGACGATGGCTACACCTTC.